Following are 3 T cell receptor beta chains from one sample sequenced in a study of T cells after yellow fever vaccination. TCRdb recomputed calls from the 5' RACE reads with MiXCR, one row per CDR3 protein. The table includes around 500,000 distinct CDR3 sequences, 21% detected once. Material: PBMCs, obtained about 20 days after the first yellow fever vaccination. Source of these receptors: a man aged 18 to 35 who received the YFV17D yellow fever vaccine.

This chain connects TRBV4-3 to TRBJ2-3; 7 nucleotides line up with TRBD2. With 0 bases clipped from V and 2 bases from J, the junction kept 5 bases outside the gene matches. The germline V gene encodes CDR1 LGHNA and CDR2 YSLEER. The CDR3 has 16 residues. CDR3 sequence reads: CASSQEGAGITDTQYF. The CDR3, as DNA: TGCGCCAGCAGCCAAGAGGGAGCGGGGATCACAGATACGCAGTATTTT.

This clonotype was detected only a few times. The chain combines TRBV11-2 with TRBJ2-5, with 7 bases matching TRBD1. Germline lookup yields CDR1 SGHAT and CDR2 FQNNGV. The V and J ends lost 3 bases and 7 bases, in that order; junction bases with no gene match: 14. The length of the CDR3 is 16 residues. The CDR3 sequence: CASSFNTGDRMGTQYF. The CDR3 DNA reads TGTGCCAGCAGCTTTAACACAGGGGACCGTATGGGGACCCAGTACTTC.

This chain links TRBV7-9 with TRBJ1-2; D unclear. The germline V and J ends were trimmed by 0 bases and 8 bases, with 16 bases remaining between them. This CDR3 has 15 amino acids. The germline V gene encodes CDR1 SEHNR and CDR2 FQNEAQ (reference sequence). CDR3 bases: TGTGCCAGCAGCTTAGCGCTTGCGGGTATAAGCGGCTACACCTTC. This translates into CASSLALAGISGYTF.